These T cell receptor beta chains were read from a single sample in a study of monozygotic twins with inflammatory bowel disease. TCRdb re-called the 5' RACE reads and shows each CDR3 protein once, DNA omitted. The table counts nearly 450,000 distinct CDR3 sequences; about 2.4% lies in the top ten. Sample: blood. The receptors derive from a human donor with ulcerative colitis or Crohn's disease, or a healthy co-twin of an affected twin (not recorded which). CDR3s include the opening cysteine and the closing phenylalanine or tryptophan.

TRBJ2-6	TRBV7-2	CASSLAPGERELGERANVLTF
TRBJ2-5	TRBV6-2/TRBV6-3	CASSQLGGARGTQYF
TRBJ2-5	TRBV13	CASSFNEETQYF
TRBJ2-3	TRBV20-1	CSAFEGGVDTQYF
TRBJ1-1	TRBV5-1	CASMRGQNTEAFF
TRBJ2-1	TRBV12-3/TRBV12-4	CASSLTREGKNEQFF
TRBJ2-3	TRBV2	CASSEVGWGEARPDTQYF
TRBJ2-7	TRBV19	CASTPGTATQTYEQYF
TRBJ1-2	TRBV6-5	CASSSGGAYMSNYGYTF
TRBJ1-1	TRBV3-1	CASSPRAFITEAFF
TRBJ2-6	TRBV6-1	CASIRRGESGANVLTF
TRBJ1-4	TRBV28	CASSKNEKLFF
TRBJ1-2	TRBV20-1	CSATGRDGYTF
TRBJ1-6	TRBV25-1	CASSATSGYGSPLHF
TRBJ2-1	TRBV30	CAWNSGRGGDEQFF
TRBJ1-4	TRBV7-9	CASSPGGGANEKLFF
TRBJ2-2	TRBV5-1	CASSPVGGADTGELFF
TRBJ2-3	TRBV6-2/TRBV6-3	CASSPPDRRREDTQYF
TRBJ2-7	TRBV27	CASSLLGSEQYF
TRBJ2-3	TRBV5-1	CASSFTLAEDTQYF
TRBJ2-6	TRBV7-3	CASSLQARNSGANVLTF
TRBJ1-6	TRBV28	CASSLTGQDFGNSPLHF
TRBJ2-1	TRBV20-1	CGCPGQAGPRYNEQFF
TRBJ2-3	TRBV7-2	CASSRGGRVGDTQYF
TRBJ1-1	TRBV6-5	CASGDITRPEAFF
TRBJ1-4	TRBV20-1	CSARSGANEKLFF